The T cell receptor beta chain described here comes from a study of a mutant IDH1 vaccine in newly diagnosed glioma. Study context: Previous care, which was radiotherapy, temozolomide, or both, most often involved both.

Assay used: immunoSEQ multiplex PCR; TCRdb lists only in-frame clones, some missing. The sample yields about 40,000 clones, roughly nine tenths seen once. From germline, CDR1 is LGHNA and CDR2 YSLEER. After removal of 5 bases from V and 2 bases from J, the junction contained 4 bases not matched to a gene. This CDR3 is built from 14 residues. As for time point: week 5, during vaccination. In every dose of vaccine, 300 ug of mutant IDH1 20-mer peptide was given alongside topical imiquimod. About this clone: Its antigen remains unknown.

This receptor was taken from a man aged 45-65 years with glioma. This sample comprised PBMCs, obtained from a glioma patient whose treatment included an IDH1 peptide vaccine. The chain links TRBV4-3 to TRBJ2-3; TRBD2 matches 7 bases. This CDR3 is CASSVGGTTDTQYF. CDR3 DNA: TGCGCCAGCAGCGTCGGGGGGACCACAGATACGCAGTATTTT.